Below, one T cell receptor beta chain is given with its context. What it binds is unknown. These data originate in a study of T cell responses to AZD1222 COVID-19 vaccine. Study as a whole: Second-dose intervals near 4 or 12 weeks were combined. Study-wide results and caveats: White British donors predominated, females outnumbered males, and clonal diversity was possibly underestimated. Dominant CD4 TCR responses targeted spike regions 160-218 and 743-854. Seropositive status at baseline applied to only five or six AZD1222 recipients.

J lost 2 bases, V lost 0 bases, and 4 bases had no gene match. CDR3 length: 16 residues. The V gene's germline CDR1 is SGHDT and CDR2 YYEEEE. The protocol was immunoSEQ multiplex PCR, while the TCRdb copy is restricted to in-frame clones and leaves out a portion. The table includes almost 80,000 clones, roughly 87% detected once. The TCR comes from an adult in good health. The gene calls are TRBV5-6 and TRBJ1-2; 10 bases agree with TRBD1. Material: peripheral blood, obtained on day 0 of AZD1222 vaccination. CDR3 residues: CASSLAPGQGNYGYTF. In nucleotides, the CDR3 is TGTGCCAGCAGCTTGGCCCCGGGACAGGGGAACTATGGCTACACCTTC.